Listed below are T cell receptor beta chains from one sample, sequenced in a study of T cell responses to AZD1222 COVID-19 vaccine. Profiling relied on immunoSEQ multiplex PCR, and the TCRdb table lists in-frame clones only, not all of them. The sample records about 93,000 clones, approximately 90% being singletons. The source was peripheral blood, collected 28 days after the second AZD1222 dose. The origin of the receptors is an adult who received the AZD1222 COVID-19 vaccine. The CDR3 runs from the conserved cysteine through the conserved F or W. The D gene is left open where the match is weak. Not every row has a clone size; where given, it reads once, few, many or a size class.

17,NA,TRBJ1-6,NA,TRBV19,CASSPNLFRKRNSPLHF,TGTGCCAGTAGTCCCAACCTATTTCGAAAGCGTAATTCACCCCTCCACTTT
13,NA,TRBJ1-2,NA,TRBV19,CASSIRTHYGYTF,TGTGCCAGTAGTATTCGGACGCACTATGGCTACACCTTC
16,NA,TRBJ1-1,NA,TRBV14,CASSPKFGGANTEAFF,TGTGCCAGCAGCCCCAAGTTTGGGGGGGCGAACACTGAAGCTTTCTTT
15,few,TRBJ2-2,NA,TRBV18,CASTEMSRVTGELFF,TGTGCCAGCACAGAAATGTCCAGGGTCACCGGGGAGCTGTTTTTT
15,NA,TRBJ1-2,TRBD1,TRBV24-1,CATSDSTGAPYGYTF,TGTGCCACCAGTGATTCGACAGGGGCCCCCTATGGCTACACCTTC
16,NA,TRBJ1-1,NA,TRBV6-1,CASSEQVLRRNTEAFF,TGTGCCAGCAGTGAACAGGTTCTACGAAGGAACACTGAAGCTTTCTTT
15,once,TRBJ1-1,NA,TRBV9,CASSVGPGQNTEAFF,TGTGCCAGCAGCGTAGGGCCGGGACAGAACACTGAAGCTTTCTTT
14,NA,TRBJ2-7,TRBD2,TRBV11-2,CASSETSGSYEQYF,TGTGCCAGCAGCGAAACTAGCGGGAGCTACGAGCAGTACTTC
16,NA,TRBJ2-3,TRBD2,TRBV24-1,CATSDSTSGAGDTQYF,TGTGCCACCAGTGATTCCACTAGCGGGGCGGGAGATACGCAGTATTTT
14,NA,TRBJ2-6,NA,TRBV29-1,CSVDSDSGANVLTF,TGCAGCGTTGACTCGGACTCTGGGGCCAACGTCCTGACTTTC
12,NA,TRBJ2-7,NA,TRBV6-5,CASIPGPSEQYF,TGTGCCAGCATCCCCGGACCGAGCGAGCAGTACTTC
13,NA,TRBJ1-1,NA,TRBV12-3/TRBV12-4,CASILHPGQQAFF,TGTGCCAGCATTCTACATCCGGGACAACAAGCTTTCTTT
14,NA,TRBJ2-1,TRBD2,TRBV29-1,CSGGVRTSLDEQFF,TGCAGCGGTGGGGTTAGGACTAGTCTGGATGAGCAGTTCTTC
14,NA,TRBJ1-4,NA,TRBV10-3,CAISEWGGEEKLFF,TGTGCCATCAGTGAGTGGGGCGGAGAGGAAAAACTGTTTTTT
14,NA,TRBJ2-4,TRBD2,TRBV10-2,CASSPGLAVQNEYF,TGCGCCAGCAGCCCGGGACTAGCGGTGCAAAATGAGTACTTC
16,NA,TRBJ2-1,TRBD1,TRBV7-3,CASSPTPGQGANEQFF,TGTGCCAGCAGCCCAACTCCGGGACAGGGGGCCAATGAGCAGTTCTTC
14,once,TRBJ1-5,NA,TRBV6-6,CASSYAGRDQPQHF,TGTGCCAGCAGTTACGCAGGGAGGGATCAGCCCCAGCATTTT